This TCR beta chain was documented in a study of T cells in Graves' hyperthyroidism and ophthalmopathy. CDR3 length: 13 residues. Germline assignment: CDR1 SGHDT and CDR2 YYEEEE. V lost 4 bases and J lost 3, with 11 bases in between. There were TCR beta CDR3 regions amplified from RNA transcripts. HTBI primers were the set used in a first-round RT-PCR of the TCR CDR3. TCRdb ran MiXCR on the multiplex PCR reads and lists one entry per CDR3 protein. The sample holds approximately 410,000 distinct CDR3 sequences, roughly 13% seen once. This receptor was taken from a woman between 18 and 29 years old with Graves' hyperthyroidism. The sequenced sample consisted of blood. V gene TRBV5-6 combines with J gene TRBJ2-7; D may be TRBD1 (5 bases). The CDR3 region is CASSRQSFYEQYF. The CDR3 nucleotides read TGTGCCAGCAGCCGACAGAGTTTCTACGAGCAGTACTTC.